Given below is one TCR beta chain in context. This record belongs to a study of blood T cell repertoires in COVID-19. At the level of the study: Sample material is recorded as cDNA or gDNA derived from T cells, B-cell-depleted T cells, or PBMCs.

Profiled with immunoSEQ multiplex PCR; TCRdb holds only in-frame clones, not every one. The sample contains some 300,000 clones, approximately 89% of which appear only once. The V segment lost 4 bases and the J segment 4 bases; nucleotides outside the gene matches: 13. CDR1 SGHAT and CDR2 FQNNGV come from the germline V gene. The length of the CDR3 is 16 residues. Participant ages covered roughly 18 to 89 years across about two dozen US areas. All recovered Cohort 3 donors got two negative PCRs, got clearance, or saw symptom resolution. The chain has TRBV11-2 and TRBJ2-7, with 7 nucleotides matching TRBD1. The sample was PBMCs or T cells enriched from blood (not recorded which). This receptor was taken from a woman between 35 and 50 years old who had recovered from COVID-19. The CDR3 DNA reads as TGTGCCAGCAGCTCCCGTCGAGGGGGCAGGGTTTACGAGCAGTACTTC. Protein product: CASSSRRGGRVYEQYF.